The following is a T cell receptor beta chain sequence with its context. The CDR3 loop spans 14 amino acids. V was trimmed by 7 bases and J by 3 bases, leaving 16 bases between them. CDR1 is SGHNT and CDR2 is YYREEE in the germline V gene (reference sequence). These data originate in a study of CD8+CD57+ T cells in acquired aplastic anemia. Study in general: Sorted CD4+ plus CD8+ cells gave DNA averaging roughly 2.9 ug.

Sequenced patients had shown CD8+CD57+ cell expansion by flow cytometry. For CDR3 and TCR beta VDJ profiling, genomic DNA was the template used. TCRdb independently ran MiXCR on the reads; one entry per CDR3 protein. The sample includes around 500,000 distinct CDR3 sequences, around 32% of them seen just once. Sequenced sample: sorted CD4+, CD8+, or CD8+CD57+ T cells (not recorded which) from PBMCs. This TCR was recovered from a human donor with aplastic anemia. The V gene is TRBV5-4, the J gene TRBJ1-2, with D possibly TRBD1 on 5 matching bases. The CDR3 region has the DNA TGTGCCAGCGGTGATAAGACAGAGTACTATGGCTACACCTTC. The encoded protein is CASGDKTEYYGYTF.